This section outlines one T cell receptor (beta chain) sequence together with its context. Its cognate antigen has yet to be identified. For each sample, TRB amplification used roughly 250 ng of peripheral blood genomic DNA, equal to some 37,000 genome equivalents. The data were taken from a study of T cell clusters in autoimmune cytopenias (dated by TCRdb to about 2019). For context, the study as a whole: A median TRB sequencing depth of roughly 52,000 reads per sample was reached, and a median of roughly 2,500 distinct TRB clonotypes per sample was obtained. In autoimmune cytopenia patients, peripheral blood TRB and IGH repertoires were sequenced during active disease and over treatment follow-up, together with healthy, CLL and autoimmune hepatitis controls. The study aimed to test whether autoimmune cytopenia patients carry a disease-specific immune repertoire signature usable as a blood-based biomarker.

TRB rearrangements were amplified by multiplex PCR using a touch-down protocol with TRB-A and TRB-B primer pools mixed in one tube. Illumina adapters and sample indices were added to the amplicons through two consecutive PCR reactions performed with Phusion HS II polymerase. The amplicons were purified from gel with the NucleoSpin Gel and PCR Clean-up kit, after which the amplicons were quantified by Qubit and checked for quality on an Agilent 2100 Bioanalyzer. Sequencing of the libraries was done on an Illumina MiSeq with paired-end, single-indexed, 600-cycle runs. The paper's processing steps were these. MiXCR version 2.1.12 with the default MiXCR reference library was used to align and assemble TRB reads. A clone was defined by each unique CDR3 nucleotide sequence, and the analysis included only productive sequences supported by at least two reads. Repertoire diversity was assessed by alpha-parameterized diversity profiles (alpha 0 to 5), including Shannon (alpha 1) and Simpson (alpha 2) indices, computed with an R script. The tcR package was used to compute combinatorial TRB VJ usage, and cohorts were compared on this usage by principal component analysis with ade4. Using GLIPH, TCRbeta CDR3s were clustered on pairs of cohorts matched for age and read depth, and a Wilcoxon test was used to compare cluster frequencies. TCRdb reprocessed the sequencing reads and holds a single record per CDR3 protein sequence, with no DNA. The V and J calls reflect TCRdb's pipeline rather than the authors' work. The table for this sample records 7,000 or so distinct CDR3 sequences. The ten largest make up roughly 26% of the sample.

Study-level results and caveats: TRB repertoire shifts, with less even repertoires in secondary cytopenia and CLL, mostly reflected lymphoma bias rather than autoimmunity. Compared with active autoimmune hepatitis patients, healthy donors had almost three times as many exclusive TRB clusters, a finding consistent with an autoimmunity-wide signature. The T cell clusters were only ever defined in silico, so experimental validation of their functional role was still needed. The cluster-lack signature was not observed for secondary cytopenia versus CLL, as the signature was apparently masked by the dominant lymphoma-associated repertoire. GLIPH results suggested that primary autoimmune cytopenia patients were missing physiological T cell clusters, with about 53 clusters found only in healthy donors compared with approximately 15 found only in patients.

The CDR3 numbers 16 residues from cysteine through phenylalanine. No coding sequence is recorded. CDR1 and CDR2 (KGHDR, SFDVKD) derive from the germline V gene. This TCR was sampled from a human donor with an autoimmune cytopenia or autoimmune hepatitis (not recorded which). The chain couples TRBV24-1 to TRBJ2-2; with no DNA, the TCRdb D assignment of TRBD1 cannot be verified. Sequenced input: peripheral blood. The CDR3 region reads CATSDRDSRNTGELFF.